The 9 T cell receptor beta chains listed next were all sequenced from one sample in a study of blood T cell repertoires in COVID-19. Profiling relied on immunoSEQ multiplex PCR, and the TCRdb table lists in-frame clones only, not all of them. The table lists around 35,000 clones, around nine tenths of them singletons. Sequenced: peripheral blood. These TCRs come from a human donor in a cohort sampled during active COVID-19.

This chain connects TRBV11-2 to TRBJ1-3; D remains ambiguous. Trimming shortened V by 2 bases and J by 2 bases, and 7 bases separated the two germline ends. Germline CDR1 and CDR2: SGHAT and FQNNGV. The CDR3 loop spans 14 amino acids. The CDR3 DNA sequence: TGTGCCAGCAGCTTACAAGCGGCTGGAAACACCATATATTTT. Protein product: CASSLQAAGNTIYF.

This chain links TRBV18 with TRBJ2-1; 7 bases align to TRBD1. V shed 1 base and J 7 bases; nucleotides not matched to a gene: 4. Germline CDR1 reads KGHSH; CDR2 reads LQKENI. This CDR3 has 14 amino acids. CDR3 region: CASSPQGAPNEQFF. The DNA for the CDR3 is TGTGCCAGCTCACCACAGGGGGCGCCGAATGAGCAGTTCTTC.

The sample holds one count of this clone. The chain has TRBV7-2 and TRBJ2-3, with D possibly being TRBD2 (5 bases). V lost 5 bases to trimming and J lost 3 bases, with 15 bases between them. Germline loops: CDR1 SGHTA, CDR2 FQGNSA. CDR3 length: 15 residues. The CDR3 DNA sequence: TGTGCCAGCAGCCCTCAAGCTCGGAGGACAGATACGCAGTATTTT. Amino acid sequence: CASSPQARRTDTQYF.

J is TRBJ2-2 and V is TRBV6-6, with a possible D match to TRBD1 (6 bases). The CDR3 contains 15 residues. V lost 6 bases and J lost 5, with 16 bases in between. CDR1 is MNHNY, CDR2 SVGAGI, per germline (reference sequence). The CDR3 here is CASSQTGSSTGELFF. The CDR3 nucleotides read TGTGCCAGCAGCCAAACAGGGAGTAGTACCGGGGAGCTGTTTTTT.

This chain links TRBV3-1 (or the pseudogene TRBV3-2) with TRBJ2-7; TRBD2 matches 13 bases. The CDR3 is 19 residues long. The V gene's germline CDR1 is LGHDT and CDR2 YNNKEL (reference sequence). Trimming cost V 0 bases and J 2 bases; bases outside gene matches: 10. The CDR3 region has the DNA TGTGCCAGCAGCCAAGAGGATCCGGGGGGACTAGCGGGACCCTACGAGCAGTACTTC. Translation: CASSQEDPGGLAGPYEQYF.

V and J are TRBV6-2 or TRBV6-3 and TRBJ1-1; the match to TRBD1 covers 8 bases. Germline-derived CDR1 and CDR2 are MNHEY and SVGEGT. This CDR3 spans 15 amino acids. V lost 5 bases and J lost 1; bases outside the gene matches: 6. The CDR3 sequence is CASSDGQGSNTEAFF. The DNA of the CDR3 is TGTGCCAGCAGTGATGGACAGGGTTCGAACACTGAAGCTTTCTTT.

The V gene is TRBV5-6, the J gene TRBJ1-2; 7 bases map to TRBD1. CDR3 length equals 13 residues. Germline-derived CDR1 and CDR2 are SGHDT and YYEEEE. V lost 0 bases, J lost 6 bases, and 2 bases stayed unmatched. The CDR3 bases are TGTGCCAGCAGCTTGGCTACAGGGGATGGCTACACCTTC. It specifies CASSLATGDGYTF.

The V and J genes are TRBV11-1 and TRBJ2-3, with 7 nucleotides matching TRBD1. J lost 0 bases, V lost 3 bases, and 3 bases had no gene match. Germline assignment: CDR1 SGHAT and CDR2 FQDESV (reference sequence). The CDR3 length is 15 residues. CDR3 coding DNA: TGTGCCAGCAGCTTTGGACAGGCTAGCACAGATACGCAGTATTTT. It yields the protein CASSFGQASTDTQYF.

This rearrangement joins TRBV2 to TRBJ2-7; 12 bases map to TRBD2. This CDR3 has 15 amino acids. After removal of 7 bases from V and 0 bases from J, the junction contained 4 bases not matched to a gene. Germline V gene lookup returns CDR1 SNHLY and CDR2 FYNNEI. CDR3 region: CASTTSGGPSYEQYF. Here the CDR3 DNA reads TGTGCCAGCACAACTAGCGGGGGGCCCTCCTACGAGCAGTACTTC.